This T cell receptor (beta chain) was recorded in a study of response to subunit inactivated influenza vaccine. V was pared by 6 bases and J by 2 bases, with 5 bases of the junction left unmatched. This CDR3 contains 16 residues. This clonotype was counted only a few times. TCRdb processed the RT-PCR reads anew with MiXCR; each CDR3 protein has one entry. The sample includes 150,000 to 200,000 distinct CDR3 sequences, less than 15% of them seen just once. The same data also went into a second study, on T cells expressing NK-cell markers. This second study says: 5'RACE template switching with UMIs produced the TCR beta cDNA. About 1.0-7.5% of CD8+ T cells in about six donors belonged to dominant NKG2C+ clonotypes.

The chain joins TRBV12-3 or TRBV12-4 to TRBJ2-1; 12 nucleotides line up with TRBD2. The origin of this receptor is a man aged 50 or older who received an inactivated influenza vaccine. Sequences were derived from CD8+ T cells sorted from PBMCs, sampled 11 to 12 days after vaccination. The CDR3 is CASRGLAGWTYNEQFF. The CDR3 bases are TGTGCCAGCAGAGGACTAGCGGGATGGACCTACAATGAGCAGTTCTTC.